This TCR beta chain was retrieved from a study of Ad26.COV2.S vaccination and SARS-CoV-2 variants. Points from the study as a whole: Similar non-spike TCR breadth was observed in recipients of vaccine and of placebo. Recipients given vaccine exceeded placebo recipients in spike-specific TCR breadth.

The CDR3 has 19 amino acids. About this clone: Its antigen is as yet unknown.

The treatment was: some 20 received Ad26.COV2.S at low or high dose, single or two shots; about 5 received placebo; per-sample allocation not given. Sampling occurred on day 63 after the first vaccine or placebo injection. Ad26.COV2.S expressed prefusion-stabilized spike from the original Wuhan strain. This table comes from immunoSEQ multiplex PCR, and its TCRdb copy is limited to in-frame clones, with some not included. Among 350,000 to 550,000 clones listed, roughly 87% were seen once. The TCR originated in a person aged 18-60 years who received the Ad26.COV2.S COVID-19 vaccine or a placebo. The gene calls are TRBV21-1 and TRBJ2-5; the D call TRBD1 from the table was never checked on the DNA. TRBV21-1 is described as a pseudogene. The specimen comprised peripheral blood, sampled in a trial of Ad26.COV2.S vaccine versus placebo. CDR3 amino acids: CASTRSTAPGHRLMGTQYF. For the CDR3, the DNA is TGTGCCAGCACCCGGTCAACGGCACCGGGACATCGGCTTATGGGGACCCAGTACTTC.